The clone carrying this T cell receptor beta chain was found a few times. The second PCR ran roughly 6 to 11 cycles with a sample-barcoded 5' primer and J-beta primers. MiXCR was run by TCRdb on the 5' RACE reads, yielding one entry per CDR3 protein. The sample lists 600,000 to 900,000 distinct CDR3 sequences, roughly 26% seen once, with 3% in the top ten. This sample stems from a study of blood T cells in healthy people across ages. V was shortened by 0 bases and J by 0 bases, with 9 bases between the two germline ends. Germline CDR1 and CDR2: MGHRA and YSYEKL. The CDR3 length is 16 residues. This sample was shared with a second study, whose subject was T cells of mothers and their children.

This chain connects TRBV4-1 to TRBJ2-1, with D possibly TRBD2 on 5 matching bases. This sequence originates from a boy between 10 and 17 years old in good health. The sample comprised blood. CDR3 residues: CASSQDGDGSYNEQFF. CDR3 coding DNA: TGCGCCAGCAGCCAAGACGGGGATGGCTCCTACAATGAGCAGTTCTTC.